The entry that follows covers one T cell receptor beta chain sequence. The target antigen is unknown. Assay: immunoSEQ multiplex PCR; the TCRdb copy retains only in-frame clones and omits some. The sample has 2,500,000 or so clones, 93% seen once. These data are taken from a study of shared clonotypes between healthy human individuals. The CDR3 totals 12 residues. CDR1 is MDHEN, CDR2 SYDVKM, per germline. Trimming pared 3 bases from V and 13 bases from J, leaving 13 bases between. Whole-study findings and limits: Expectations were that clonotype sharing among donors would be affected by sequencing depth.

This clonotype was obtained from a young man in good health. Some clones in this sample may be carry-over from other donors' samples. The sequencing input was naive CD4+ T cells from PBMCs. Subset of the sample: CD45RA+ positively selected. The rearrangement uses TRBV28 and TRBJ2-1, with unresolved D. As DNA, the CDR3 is TGTGCCAGCAGTTTCCCTTGGCAGTTACAGTTCTTC. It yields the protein CASSFPWQLQFF. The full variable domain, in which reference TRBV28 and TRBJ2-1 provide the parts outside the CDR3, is DVKVTQSSRYLVKRTGEKVFLECVQDMDHENMFWYRQDPGLGLRLIYFSYDVKMKEKGDIPEGYSVSREKKERFSLILESASTNQTSMYLCASSFPWQLQFFGPGTRLTVL.